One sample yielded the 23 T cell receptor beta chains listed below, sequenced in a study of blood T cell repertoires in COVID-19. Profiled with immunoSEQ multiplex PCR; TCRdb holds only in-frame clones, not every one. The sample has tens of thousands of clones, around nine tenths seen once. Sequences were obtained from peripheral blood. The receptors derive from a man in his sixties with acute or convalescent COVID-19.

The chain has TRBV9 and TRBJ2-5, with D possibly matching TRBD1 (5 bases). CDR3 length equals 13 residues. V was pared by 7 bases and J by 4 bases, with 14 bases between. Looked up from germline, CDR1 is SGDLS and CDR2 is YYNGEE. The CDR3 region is CASGEGVVETQYF. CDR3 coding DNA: TGTGCCAGCGGGGAAGGGGTTGTAGAGACCCAGTACTTC.

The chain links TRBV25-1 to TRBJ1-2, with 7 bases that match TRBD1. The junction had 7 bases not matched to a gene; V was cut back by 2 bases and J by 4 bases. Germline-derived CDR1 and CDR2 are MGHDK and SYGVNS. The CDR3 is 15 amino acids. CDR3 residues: CASSELGQAFYGYTF. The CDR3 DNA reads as TGTGCCAGCAGTGAACTAGGACAGGCTTTCTATGGCTACACCTTC.

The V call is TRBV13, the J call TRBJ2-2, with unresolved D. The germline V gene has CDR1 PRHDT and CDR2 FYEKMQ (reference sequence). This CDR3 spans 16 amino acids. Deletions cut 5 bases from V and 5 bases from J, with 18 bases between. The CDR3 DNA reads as TGTGCCAGCAGCCCTACCCGTCGGCAGAGGACCGGGGAGCTGTTTTTT. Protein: CASSPTRRQRTGELFF.

The CDR3 region has the DNA TGTGCCAGCAGGGACAGACTAAGCAATCAGCCCCAGCATTTT. Amino acids: CASRDRLSNQPQHF. V and J are TRBV2 and TRBJ1-5; weak D call: TRBD1 (6 bases). CDR3 length: 14 amino acids. V was trimmed by 6 bases and J by 1 base, leaving 10 bases between them. Germline CDR1 is SNHLY and CDR2 is FYNNEI. Using reference TRBV2 and TRBJ1-5 for the parts outside the CDR3, the full variable domain is EPEVTQTPSHQVTQMGQEVILRCVPISNHLYFYWYRQILGQKVEFLVSFYNNEISEKSEIFDDQFSVERPDGSNFTLKIRSTKLEDSAMYFCASRDRLSNQPQHFGDGTRLSIL.

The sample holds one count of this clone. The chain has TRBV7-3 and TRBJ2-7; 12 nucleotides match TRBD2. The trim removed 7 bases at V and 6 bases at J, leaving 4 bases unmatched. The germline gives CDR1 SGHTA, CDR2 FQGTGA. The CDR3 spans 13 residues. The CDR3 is CASNGTSGCEQYF. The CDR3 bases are TGTGCCAGCAACGGGACTAGCGGGTGCGAGCAGTACTTC.

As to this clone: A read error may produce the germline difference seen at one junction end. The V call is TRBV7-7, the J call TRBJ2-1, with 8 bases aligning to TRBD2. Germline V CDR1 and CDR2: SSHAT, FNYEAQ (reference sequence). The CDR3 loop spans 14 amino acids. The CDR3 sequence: CASSSGTRYNEQFF. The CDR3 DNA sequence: TGTGCTAGCAGCTCGGGGACTAGATACAATGAGCAGTTCTTC.

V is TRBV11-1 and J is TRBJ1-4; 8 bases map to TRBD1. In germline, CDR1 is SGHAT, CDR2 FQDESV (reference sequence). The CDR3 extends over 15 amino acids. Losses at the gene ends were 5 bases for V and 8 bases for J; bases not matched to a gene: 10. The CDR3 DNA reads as TGTGCCAGCAGCCCCAGGACAGGGCGAGGGGAAAAACTGTTTTTT. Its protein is CASSPRTGRGEKLFF.

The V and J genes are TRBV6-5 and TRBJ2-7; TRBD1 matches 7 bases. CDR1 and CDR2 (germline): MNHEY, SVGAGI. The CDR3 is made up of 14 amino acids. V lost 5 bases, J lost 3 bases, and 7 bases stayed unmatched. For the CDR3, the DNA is TGTGCCAGCAGTCGCCCAGGGGGTGGCTACGAGCAGTACTTC. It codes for CASSRPGGGYEQYF.

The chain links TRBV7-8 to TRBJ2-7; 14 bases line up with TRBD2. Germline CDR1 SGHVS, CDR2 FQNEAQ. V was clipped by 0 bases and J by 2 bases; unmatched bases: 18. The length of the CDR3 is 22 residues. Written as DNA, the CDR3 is TGTGCCAGCAGCTTAGCGAGTCGACCGAGAAGACTAGCGGGAGGGCCTACCTACGAGCAGTACTTC. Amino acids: CASSLASRPRRLAGGPTYEQYF.

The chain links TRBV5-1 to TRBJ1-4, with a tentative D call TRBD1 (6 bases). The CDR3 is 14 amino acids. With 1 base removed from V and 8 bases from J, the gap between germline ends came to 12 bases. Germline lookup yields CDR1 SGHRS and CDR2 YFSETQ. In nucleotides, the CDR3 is TGCGCCAGCAGCTTGACAGGGATCAGGGAAAAACTGTTTTTT. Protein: CASSLTGIREKLFF.

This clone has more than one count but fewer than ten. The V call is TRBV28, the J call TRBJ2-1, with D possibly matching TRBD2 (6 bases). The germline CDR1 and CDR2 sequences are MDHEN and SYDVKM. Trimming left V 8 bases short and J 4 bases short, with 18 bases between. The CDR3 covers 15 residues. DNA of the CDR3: TGTGCCAGCTTCGGAGGGCTAGCGTCGTACAATGAGCAGTTCTTC. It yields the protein CASFGGLASYNEQFF.

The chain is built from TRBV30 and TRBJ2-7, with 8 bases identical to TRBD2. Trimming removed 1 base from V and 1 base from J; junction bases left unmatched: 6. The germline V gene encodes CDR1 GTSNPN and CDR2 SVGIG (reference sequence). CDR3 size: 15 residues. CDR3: CAWSGRVAGSYEQYF. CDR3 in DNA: TGTGCCTGGAGTGGGAGAGTAGCGGGGTCCTACGAGCAGTACTTC.

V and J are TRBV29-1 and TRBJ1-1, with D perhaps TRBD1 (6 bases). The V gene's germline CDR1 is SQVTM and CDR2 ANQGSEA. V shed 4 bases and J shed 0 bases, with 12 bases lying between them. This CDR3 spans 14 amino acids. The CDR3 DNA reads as TGCAGCGTTGGGGGGACATTCATGAACACTGAAGCTTTCTTT. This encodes CSVGGTFMNTEAFF.

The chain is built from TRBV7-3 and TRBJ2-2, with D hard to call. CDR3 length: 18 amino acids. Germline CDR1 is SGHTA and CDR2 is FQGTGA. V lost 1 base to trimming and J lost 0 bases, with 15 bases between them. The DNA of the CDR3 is TGTGCCAGCAGCTTAATTCCCAGGCAGCCAGCGAACACCGGGGAGCTGTTTTTT. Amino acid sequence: CASSLIPRQPANTGELFF.

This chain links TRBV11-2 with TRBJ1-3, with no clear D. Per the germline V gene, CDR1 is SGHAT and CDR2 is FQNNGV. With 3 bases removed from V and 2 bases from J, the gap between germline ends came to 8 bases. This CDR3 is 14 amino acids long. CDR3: CASSFGVPGNTIYF. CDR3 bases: TGTGCCAGCAGCTTCGGGGTACCTGGAAACACCATATATTTT.

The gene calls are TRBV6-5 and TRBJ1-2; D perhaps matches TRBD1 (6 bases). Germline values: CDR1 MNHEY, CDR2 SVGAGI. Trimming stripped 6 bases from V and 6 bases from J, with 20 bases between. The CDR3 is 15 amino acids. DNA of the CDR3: TGTGCCAGCAGGATACAGGGAAGGGACTATGATGGCTACACCTTC. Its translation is CASRIQGRDYDGYTF.

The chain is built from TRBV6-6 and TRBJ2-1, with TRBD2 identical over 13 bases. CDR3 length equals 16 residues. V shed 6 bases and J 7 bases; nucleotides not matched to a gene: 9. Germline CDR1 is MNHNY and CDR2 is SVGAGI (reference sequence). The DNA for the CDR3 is TGTGCCAGCAGAAACGAGGGACTAGCGGGGAGAAATGAGCAGTTCTTC. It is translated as CASRNEGLAGRNEQFF.

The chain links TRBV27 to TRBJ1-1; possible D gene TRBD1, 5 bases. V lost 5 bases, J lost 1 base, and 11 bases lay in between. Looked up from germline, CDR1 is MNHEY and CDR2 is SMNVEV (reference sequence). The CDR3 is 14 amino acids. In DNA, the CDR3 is TGTGCCAGCAGTCGGGGAGGGGCGAACACTGAAGCTTTCTTT. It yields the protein CASSRGGANTEAFF.

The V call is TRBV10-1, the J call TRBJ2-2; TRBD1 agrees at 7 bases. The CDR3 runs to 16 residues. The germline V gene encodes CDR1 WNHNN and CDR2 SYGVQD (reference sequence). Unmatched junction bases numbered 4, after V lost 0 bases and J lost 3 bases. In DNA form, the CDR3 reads TGCGCCAGCAGTGAGTCGAAGAGGGGGCACACCGGGGAGCTGTTTTTT. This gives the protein CASSESKRGHTGELFF.

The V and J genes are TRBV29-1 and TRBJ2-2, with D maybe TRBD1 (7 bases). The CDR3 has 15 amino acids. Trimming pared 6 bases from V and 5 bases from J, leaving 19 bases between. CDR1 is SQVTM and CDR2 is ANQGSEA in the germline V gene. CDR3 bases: TGCAGCGTCCCCCAGGGGGGCCTTTTGACCGGGGAGCTGTTTTTT. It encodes CSVPQGGLLTGELFF.

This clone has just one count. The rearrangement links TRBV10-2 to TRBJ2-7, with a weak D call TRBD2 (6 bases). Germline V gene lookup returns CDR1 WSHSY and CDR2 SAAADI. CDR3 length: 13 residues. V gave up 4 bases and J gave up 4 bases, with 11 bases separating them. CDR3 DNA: TGCGCCAGCAGTGGTGCGGGAAGGTACGAGCAGTACTTC. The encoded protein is CASSGAGRYEQYF.

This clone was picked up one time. In nucleotides, the CDR3 is TGTGCCAGCAGCCTGGGACAGGCCCGGTCTCAGTACTTC. Its translation is CASSLGQARSQYF. This chain links TRBV28 with TRBJ2-7, with 8 bases matching TRBD1. Germline V gene data show CDR1 as MDHEN and CDR2 as SYDVKM. V lost 6 bases to trimming and J lost 10 bases; unmatched junction nucleotides: 11. CDR3 length equals 13 residues.

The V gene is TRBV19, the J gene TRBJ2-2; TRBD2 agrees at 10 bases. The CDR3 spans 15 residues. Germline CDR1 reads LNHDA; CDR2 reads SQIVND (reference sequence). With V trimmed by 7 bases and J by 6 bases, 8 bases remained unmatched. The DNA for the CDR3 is TGTGCCAGTAACCAACTAGCGGGAAATGCCGGGGAGCTGTTTTTT. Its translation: CASNQLAGNAGELFF. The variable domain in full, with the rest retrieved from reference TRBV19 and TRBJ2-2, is DGGITQSPKYLFRKEGQNVTLSCEQNLNHDAMYWYRQDPGQGLRLIYYSQIVNDFQKGDIAEGYSVSREKKESFPLTVTSAQKNPTAFYLCASNQLAGNAGELFFGEGSRLTVL.